One sample yielded the 30 T cell receptor beta chains listed below, sequenced in a study of T cell repertoires in cytomegalovirus infection. No antigens are known for them. TCRdb independently ran MiXCR on the reads; one entry per CDR3 protein. The sample gives 450,000 to 600,000 distinct CDR3 sequences, around 30% of which show up once; about a sixth is in the top ten. Here the sequenced sample was cultured PBMCs, taken from culture after CMV antigen stimulation. The source of these receptors is a human donor in good health (CMV status not recorded). Some clones in this sample may be carry-over from other donors' samples.

This clonotype was observed a single time. This chain joins TRBV20-1 and TRBJ2-4; TRBD2 matches at 15 bases. The CDR3 contains 16 residues. Losses at the gene ends were 3 bases for V and 6 bases for J; bases not matched to a gene: 6. CDR1 DFQATT and CDR2 SNEGSKA come from the germline V gene (reference sequence). The DNA for the CDR3 is TGCAGTGCTAGTCTTCGGACTAGCGGGAGGGGAAACATTCAGTACTTC. Protein sequence: CSASLRTSGRGNIQYF.

The rearrangement uses TRBV28 and TRBJ2-1; D uncertain. Looked up from germline, CDR1 is MDHEN and CDR2 is SYDVKM. Trimming left V 7 bases short and J 3 bases short, with 13 bases between. The CDR3 is 14 amino acids. The CDR3 DNA sequence: TGTGCCAGCACCAGAATCGATTTCTACAATGAGCAGTTCTTC. This translates into CASTRIDFYNEQFF.

This clonotype was detected a few times. V usage is TRBV7-9 and J usage is TRBJ2-7; 12 bases agree with TRBD1. The length of the CDR3 is 14 residues. The germline V gene encodes CDR1 SEHNR and CDR2 FQNEAQ (reference sequence). V was pared by 3 bases and J by 5 bases, with 2 bases of the junction left unmatched. The CDR3 coding sequence is TGTGCCAGCAGCTTGGGACAGGGGGCCGACGAGCAGTACTTC. Amino acid sequence: CASSLGQGADEQYF.

V gene TRBV7-9 combines with J gene TRBJ1-1; tentative D call: TRBD1 (5 bases). V was trimmed by 4 bases and J by 0 bases, leaving 18 bases between them. CDR3 length equals 17 residues. The germline V gene encodes CDR1 SEHNR and CDR2 FQNEAQ (reference sequence). The CDR3 DNA follows: TGTGCCAGCAGCTCCACACCGGGACGGTCCATGAACACTGAAGCTTTCTTT. Amino acid sequence: CASSSTPGRSMNTEAFF.

This clonotype came up a few times. This chain joins TRBV7-6 and TRBJ2-2, with 7 bases lining up with TRBD1. J lost 3 bases, V lost 5 bases, and 6 bases had no gene match. Germline loops: CDR1 SGHVS, CDR2 FNYEAQ. The CDR3 has 15 amino acids. In DNA, the CDR3 is TGTGCCAGCAGCGTGGGGGACAGATACACCGGGGAGCTGTTTTTT. It is translated as CASSVGDRYTGELFF.

The V call is TRBV18, the J call TRBJ2-3; D tentatively reads TRBD1 or TRBD2 (5 bases each). The germline V and J ends were trimmed by 4 bases and 2 bases, with 10 bases remaining between them. The CDR3 sequence is 14 residues long. Germline V gives CDR1 KGHSH, CDR2 LQKENI. The CDR3 spells CASSLGTVTDTQYF. As DNA, the CDR3 is TGTGCCAGCTCACTCGGGACGGTCACAGATACGCAGTATTTT.

This chain uses TRBV12-3 or TRBV12-4 with TRBJ1-1; 10 bases are a match to TRBD1. The CDR3 length is 13 residues. The ends lost 7 bases at V and 12 bases at J; junction bases unmatched: 11. The CDR3 region is CASTIRDRGSTFF. The CDR3 DNA is TGTGCCAGCACCATTCGGGACAGGGGCTCAACTTTCTTT.

This clonotype has a handful of counts. The gene calls are TRBV7-9 and TRBJ2-3, with 7 bases aligning to TRBD1. There are 15 residues in the CDR3. J lost 1 base, V lost 1 base, and 2 bases had no gene match. Germline V gene sequence: CDR1 SEHNR, CDR2 FQNEAQ (reference sequence). This chain's CDR3 is CASSLVGQRTDTQYF. Written as DNA, the CDR3 is TGTGCCAGCAGCTTAGTGGGACAGCGCACAGATACGCAGTATTTT.

This clonotype was recorded many times. In DNA form, the CDR3 reads TGTGCCAGCAGCGATAAGGACAGGTTGGCCAACGTCCTGACTTTC. It codes for CASSDKDRLANVLTF. The J gene is TRBJ2-6, the V gene TRBV6-6; 7 nucleotides align to TRBD1. The length of the CDR3 is 15 residues. Trimming cost V 6 bases and J 6 bases; bases outside gene matches: 8. Germline lookup yields CDR1 MNHNY and CDR2 SVGAGI (reference sequence).

In DNA form, the CDR3 reads TGTGCCAGCAAGATACTGTCAACTAATGAAAAACTGTTTTTT. It is translated as CASKILSTNEKLFF. The chain recombines TRBV27 with TRBJ1-4; D remains ambiguous. Germline CDR1 reads MNHEY; CDR2 reads SMNVEV (reference sequence). V lost 7 bases and J 0 bases, leaving 9 bases between the germline ends. The length of the CDR3 is 14 residues.

J is TRBJ2-5 and V is TRBV27, with 13 positions matching TRBD2. The CDR3 contains 17 residues. V was clipped by 5 bases and J by 5 bases; unmatched bases: 11. The germline V gene encodes CDR1 MNHEY and CDR2 SMNVEV (reference sequence). The CDR3 nucleotides are TGTGCCAGCAGTATACAACCGGGACTAGCGGGATGGGAGACCCAGTACTTC. Translation gives CASSIQPGLAGWETQYF.

This clonotype was detected only a few times. V is TRBV12-5 and J is TRBJ2-1; D gene ambiguous. The V end was cut by 1 base, the J end by 7 bases, with 11 bases between. This CDR3 has 14 residues. Germline V gives CDR1 LGHNT, CDR2 FRNRAP. The CDR3: CASGLARRWNEQFF. The CDR3 nucleotides are TGTGCTAGTGGTTTGGCCCGGCGCTGGAATGAGCAGTTCTTC.

J is TRBJ2-1 and V is TRBV2; 7 bases map to TRBD2. Per the germline V gene, CDR1 is SNHLY and CDR2 is FYNNEI. The CDR3 sequence is 17 residues long. V lost 4 bases, J lost 1 base, and 10 bases stayed unmatched. CDR3 nucleotides: TGTGCCAGCAGTGTATGGCAAGCGGGGCCGTCCTACAATGAGCAGTTCTTC. Its translation is CASSVWQAGPSYNEQFF.

V and J are TRBV27 and TRBJ2-7; TRBD1 or TRBD2 may be the D gene (5 bases each). Trimming removed 6 bases at V and 8 bases at J, with 17 bases between. Germline CDR1 MNHEY, CDR2 SMNVEV (reference sequence). This CDR3 contains 13 residues. The CDR3 coding sequence is TGTGCCAGCAGCCCCCCGGGGACGGGAAAGCAGTACTTC. Amino acids: CASSPPGTGKQYF.

The V gene is TRBV15, the J gene TRBJ2-1; D gene ambiguous. This CDR3 has 16 residues. In germline, CDR1 is LNHNV, CDR2 YYDKDF (reference sequence). V lost 1 base and J 4 bases, leaving 14 bases between the germline ends. The CDR3 DNA is TGTGCCACCAGCAGAGCCAGGACCCGAGGTTACAATGAGCAGTTCTTC. Translation: CATSRARTRGYNEQFF.

This clonotype was counted many times. V usage is TRBV11-2 and J usage is TRBJ2-3; D ambiguous. Trimming left V 6 bases short and J 8 bases short, with 30 bases between. This CDR3 contains 18 residues. Germline values: CDR1 SGHAT, CDR2 FQNNGV. CDR3 amino acids: CASRTREVGRAPTGTQYF. In nucleotides, the CDR3 is TGTGCCAGCAGGACCCGCGAGGTTGGTCGGGCCCCGACTGGTACGCAGTATTTT.

This clonotype was seen just once. The chain links TRBV28 to TRBJ2-7; 7 positions agree with TRBD2. The trim removed 3 bases at V and 6 bases at J, leaving 14 bases unmatched. The CDR3 runs 16 residues. Germline CDR1 MDHEN, CDR2 SYDVKM. The CDR3 coding sequence is TGTGCCAGCAGTTTCCTCCCCGGGGGGAGTTACTCCGAGCAGTACTTC. This translates into CASSFLPGGSYSEQYF.

The rearrangement joins TRBV28 to TRBJ2-3; D not certain. Germline lookup yields CDR1 MDHEN and CDR2 SYDVKM. Trimming cost V 4 bases and J 5 bases, with 7 bases left between them. CDR3 length: 12 amino acids. The CDR3 DNA reads as TGTGCCAGCAGTTCCCCGGGAGATACGCAGTATTTT. This sequence encodes CASSSPGDTQYF.

This clonotype was recorded many times. The CDR3 coding sequence is TGTGCCAGCAGTCCGGGACAGATACTCTATGGCTACACCTTC. It is translated as CASSPGQILYGYTF. The genes are TRBV6-2 or TRBV6-3 and TRBJ1-2, with TRBD1 identical over 7 bases. The CDR3 contains 14 residues. Germline V gene data show CDR1 as MNHEY and CDR2 as SVGEGT. With V trimmed by 5 bases and J by 4 bases, 7 bases remained unmatched.

This rearrangement joins TRBV6-6 to TRBJ1-2, with TRBD1 matching 8 bases. The CDR3 loop spans 13 amino acids. J lost 6 bases, V lost 0 bases, and 0 bases had no gene match. The germline CDR1 and CDR2 sequences are MNHNY and SVGAGI (reference sequence). CDR3 in DNA: TGTGCCAGCAGTTACTCGACAGGGGATGGCTACACCTTC. This encodes CASSYSTGDGYTF.

This clonotype has only a few counts. J is TRBJ2-7 and V is TRBV6-2 or TRBV6-3, with a tentative D call TRBD1 (6 bases). The CDR3 is 14 residues long. V gave up 7 bases and J gave up 1 base, with 14 bases separating them. The germline CDR1 and CDR2 sequences are MNHEY and SVGEGT. The DNA for the CDR3 is TGTGCCAGCACCCCGAGGACAGCATCCTACGAGCAGTACGTC. Protein sequence: CASTPRTASYEQYV.

In this sample, this clonotype turned up many times. The chain combines TRBV10-3 with TRBJ2-3, with D possibly TRBD1 on 6 matching bases. The CDR3 spans 16 residues. CDR1 ENHRY and CDR2 SYGVKD come from the germline V gene. V shed 3 bases and J shed 3 bases, with 16 bases lying between them. The chain's CDR3 is CAISDSQGPGTDTQYF. The CDR3 DNA follows: TGTGCCATCAGTGATTCGCAGGGGCCTGGGACAGATACGCAGTATTTT.

This clonotype was seen only a few times. This chain uses TRBV2 with TRBJ1-5; D might be TRBD1 (5 bases). The germline CDR1 and CDR2 sequences are SNHLY and FYNNEI. With 7 bases removed from V and 4 bases from J, the gap between germline ends came to 14 bases. The CDR3 extends over 14 amino acids. CDR3 DNA: TGTGCCAGCACCCTGGACGGGGGAAATCAGCCCCAGCATTTT. Amino acid sequence: CASTLDGGNQPQHF.

V is TRBV12-5 and J is TRBJ2-7; 8 nucleotides match TRBD1. With 3 bases clipped from V and 3 bases from J, the junction kept 1 base outside the gene matches. From germline, CDR1 is LGHNT and CDR2 FRNRAP. CDR3 size: 13 residues. This chain's CDR3 is CASGFGTGYEQYV. DNA for the CDR3: TGTGCTAGTGGTTTCGGGACAGGCTACGAGCAGTACGTC.

This clonotype was seen just once. The V gene is TRBV20-1, the J gene TRBJ1-5, with D possibly being TRBD1 (6 bases). Germline loops: CDR1 DFQATT, CDR2 SNEGSKA (reference sequence). The ends were cut back, 3 bases at V and 0 bases at J, with 12 bases in the middle. This CDR3 is built from 15 residues. As DNA, the CDR3 is TGCAGTGCTAGGGACAGACAGTATAGCAATCAGCCCCAGCATTTT. Translated: CSARDRQYSNQPQHF.

The chain uses TRBV24-1 and TRBJ2-1, with D perhaps matching TRBD1 (6 bases). CDR1 is KGHDR, CDR2 SFDVKD, per germline. The CDR3 contains 15 residues. The V end lost 2 bases, the J end lost 9 bases, and 16 bases lay between the germline ends. The CDR3 nucleotides are TGTGCCACCAGTGATTCCCAGCGGCAGGGGAGTGAGCAGTTCTTC. This encodes CATSDSQRQGSEQFF.

This clonotype has ten or more counts. The chain links TRBV7-2 to TRBJ2-1; 7 nucleotides agree with TRBD2. V was clipped by 4 bases and J by 7 bases; unmatched bases: 4. Per germline, CDR1 SGHTA and CDR2 FQGNSA. The CDR3 covers 13 residues. The CDR3 bases are TGTGCCAGCAGCTGGGACTATAGGAATGAGCAGTTCTTC. Protein: CASSWDYRNEQFF.

This clonotype was seen a few times. This chain uses TRBV6-1 with TRBJ2-5; D is undetermined. CDR1 and CDR2 (germline): MNHNS, SASEGT. CDR3 length: 13 residues. The V end lost 6 bases, the J end lost 7 bases, and 15 bases lay between the germline ends. The CDR3, as DNA: TGTGCCAGCAGAGTCGGGTCCGTTGGGACCCAGTACTTC. Encoded protein: CASRVGSVGTQYF.

Many counts were recorded for this clonotype. The rearrangement uses TRBV7-2 and TRBJ2-7, with TRBD2 identical over 10 bases. The germline CDR1 and CDR2 sequences are SGHTA and FQGNSA. V lost 5 bases to trimming and J lost 2 bases; unmatched junction nucleotides: 6. CDR3 length: 15 residues. Here the CDR3 DNA reads TGTGCCAGCAGCACCCGACTAGCGGGCCCCTACGAGCAGTACTTC. Amino acid sequence: CASSTRLAGPYEQYF.

This clonotype was seen a few times. The CDR3 DNA sequence: TGTGCCAGCAAAAACGGGGGAGGCAGCTATGGCTACACCTTC. Amino acid sequence: CASKNGGGSYGYTF. This rearrangement joins TRBV28 to TRBJ1-2, with a weak D call TRBD1 (5 bases). Germline CDR1 MDHEN, CDR2 SYDVKM. V dropped 7 bases and J dropped 4 bases, with 16 bases sitting between them. The CDR3 consists of 14 residues.